This T cell receptor beta chain was captured by sequencing in a study of T cell responses to AZD1222 COVID-19 vaccine. Whole-study results and caveats: Reportedly, close to half of spike-specific TCRs are directed against unmutated variant regions. Donors, mostly white British, included more females; clonal diversity was possibly underestimated.

The table came from immunoSEQ multiplex PCR; TCRdb's copy has only in-frame clones and leaves some out. The data contain 120,000 to 150,000 clones, 88% of them seen just once; the ten biggest clones take up 2.5% to 3.5%. As concerns this clone: The antigen is unknown.

Pooled together were second doses at about 4 or about 12 weeks. This clonotype originated in an adult who received the AZD1222 COVID-19 vaccine. The specimen comprised peripheral blood, sampled 28 days after the second AZD1222 dose.

CDR3 loop: CATSNDTPFVTGELFF. DNA of the CDR3: TGTGCCACCAGCAACGACACCCCTTTTGTGACCGGGGAGCTGTTTTTT. This chain uses TRBV15 with TRBJ2-2; D call uncertain. Trimming removed 4 bases at V and 5 bases at J, with 17 bases between. Germline V CDR1 and CDR2: LNHNV, YYDKDF (reference sequence). This CDR3 is 16 amino acids long. Full variable domain (rest looked up from reference TRBV15 and TRBJ2-2): DAMVIQNPRYQVTQFGKPVTLSCSQTLNHNVMYWYQQKSSQAPKLLFHYYDKDFNNEADTPDNFQSRRPNTSFCFLDIRSPGLGDTAMYLCATSNDTPFVTGELFFGEGSRLTVL.